The clone carrying this T cell receptor (beta chain) has at least ten counts. The sample originates from a study of blood T cells in healthy people across ages. It was with a sample-barcoded 5' primer and a J-beta primer mix that a second PCR of roughly 7 to 12 cycles was run. Each of the samples gave a minimum of 2.5 million paired-end reads that contained CDR3. TCRdb called the 5' RACE reads again in MiXCR, with one record for every CDR3 protein. The sample has roughly 500,000 distinct CDR3 sequences; 24% are singletons. CDR1 MDHEN and CDR2 SYDVKM come from the germline V gene. The CDR3 covers 13 residues. Trimming pared 8 bases from V and 5 bases from J, leaving 15 bases between. The sample was also reused in another study, on T cells of mothers and their children.

The rearrangement links TRBV28 to TRBJ2-5, with D perhaps matching TRBD2 (6 bases). The sample taken for sequencing was blood. The sequence derives from a boy aged 5-17 years in good health. In DNA form, the CDR3 reads TGTGCCAGCGGGCGGGGATCATGGGAGACCCAGTACTTC. Its protein is CASGRGSWETQYF.